This T cell receptor beta chain derives from a study of CD8 T cells in ankylosing spondylitis. Quantitative 5'-RACE with molecular barcodes produced the TCR beta libraries. TCRdb reanalysed the 5' RACE reads using MiXCR and keeps one entry per CDR3 protein. The sample has some 130,000 distinct CDR3 sequences, approximately 10% seen once; the top ten hold roughly 3.3%. This clonotype has ten or more counts. Its antigen is not identified. Germline CDR1 and CDR2: DFQATT and SNEGSKA (reference sequence). V lost 6 bases, J lost 3 bases, and 9 bases lay in between. The CDR3 totals 12 residues. Regarding the study as a whole: CD8+ by phenotype, disease-linked clones were relatively rare in peripheral blood.

The chain recombines TRBV20-1 with TRBJ1-5; D is unclear. Source material: blood, either unsorted or a sorted T cell fraction (not recorded which). This sequence was found in a male donor with ankylosing spondylitis or in good health (not recorded which). The CDR3 loop is CSAGRVNQPQHF. The CDR3 DNA reads TGCAGTGCCGGACGGGTCAATCAGCCCCAGCATTTT.